This T cell receptor beta chain came from a study of early T cells in non-severe SARS-CoV-2 infection. Trimming removed 3 bases at V and 1 base at J, with 1 base between. The CDR3 length is 13 residues. In germline, CDR1 is SGHAT, CDR2 FQNNGV. TCRdb independently ran MiXCR on the 5' RACE reads; one entry per CDR3 protein. The sample lists about 45,000 distinct CDR3 sequences, 9% to 15% occurring once. The J gene is TRBJ2-6, the V gene TRBV11-2; D is uncertain. The sequenced sample consisted of whole blood. This TCR came from an adult who was a healthcare worker with PCR-confirmed SARS-CoV-2 infection or an uninfected control (not recorded which). CDR3 loop: CASSFSGANVLTF. The CDR3 coding sequence is TGTGCCAGCAGCTTTTCTGGGGCCAACGTCCTGACTTTC.